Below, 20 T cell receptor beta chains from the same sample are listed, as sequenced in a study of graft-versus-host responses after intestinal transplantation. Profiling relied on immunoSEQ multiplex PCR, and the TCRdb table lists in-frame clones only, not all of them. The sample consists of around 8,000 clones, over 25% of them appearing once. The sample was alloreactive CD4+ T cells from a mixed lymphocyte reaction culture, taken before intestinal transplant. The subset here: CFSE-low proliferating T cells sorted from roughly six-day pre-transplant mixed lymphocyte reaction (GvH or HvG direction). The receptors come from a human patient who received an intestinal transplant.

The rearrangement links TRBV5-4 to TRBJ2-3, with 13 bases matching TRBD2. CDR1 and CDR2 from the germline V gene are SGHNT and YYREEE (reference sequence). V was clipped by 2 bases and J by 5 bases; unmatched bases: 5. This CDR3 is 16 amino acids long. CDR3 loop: CASSLGLAGVEDTQYF. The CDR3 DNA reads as TGTGCCAGCAGCTTAGGACTAGCGGGAGTGGAAGATACGCAGTATTTT.

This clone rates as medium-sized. CDR3 DNA: TGTGCCAGCAGTGGGCGCCAAGGGTCAGGGGGCTACACCTTC. Protein: CASSGRQGSGGYTF. The gene calls are TRBV2 and TRBJ1-2; a weak D match, TRBD1 (5 bases). CDR1 SNHLY and CDR2 FYNNEI come from the germline V gene. Trimming removed 4 bases from V and 8 bases from J, with 17 bases in between. The CDR3 runs to 14 residues.

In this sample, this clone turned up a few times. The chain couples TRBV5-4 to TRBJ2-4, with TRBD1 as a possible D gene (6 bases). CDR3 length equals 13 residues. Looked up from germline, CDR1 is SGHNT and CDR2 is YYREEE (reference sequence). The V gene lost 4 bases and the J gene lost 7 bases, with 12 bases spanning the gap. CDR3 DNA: TGTGCCAGCAGCCGGGACAACGCGAACATTCAGTACTTC. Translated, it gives CASSRDNANIQYF.

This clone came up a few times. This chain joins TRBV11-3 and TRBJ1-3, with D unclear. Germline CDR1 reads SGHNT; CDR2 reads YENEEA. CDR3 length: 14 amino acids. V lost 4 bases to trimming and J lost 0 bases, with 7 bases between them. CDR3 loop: CASSSRYSGNTIYF. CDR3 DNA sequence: TGTGCCAGCAGCTCCAGGTACTCTGGAAACACCATATATTTT.

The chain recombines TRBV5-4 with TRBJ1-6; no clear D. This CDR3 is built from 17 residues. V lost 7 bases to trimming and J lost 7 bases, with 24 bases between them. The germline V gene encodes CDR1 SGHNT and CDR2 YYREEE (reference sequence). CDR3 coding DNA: TGTGCCAGCGCCCCCGCGGAGGGTGCGAGGGTCAATTCACCCCTCCACTTT. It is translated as CASAPAEGARVNSPLHF.

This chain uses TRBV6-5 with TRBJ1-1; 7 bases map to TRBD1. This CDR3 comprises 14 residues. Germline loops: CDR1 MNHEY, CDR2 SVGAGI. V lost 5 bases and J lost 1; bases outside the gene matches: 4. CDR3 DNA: TGTGCCAGCAGTGAACAGGGGCCGAACACTGAAGCTTTCTTT. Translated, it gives CASSEQGPNTEAFF.

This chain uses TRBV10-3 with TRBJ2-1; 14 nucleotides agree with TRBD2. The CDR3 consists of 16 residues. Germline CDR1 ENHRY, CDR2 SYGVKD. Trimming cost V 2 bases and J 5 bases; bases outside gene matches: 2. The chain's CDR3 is CAISEGLAGGDNEQFF. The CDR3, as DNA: TGTGCCATCAGTGAGGGACTAGCGGGAGGAGACAATGAGCAGTTCTTC.

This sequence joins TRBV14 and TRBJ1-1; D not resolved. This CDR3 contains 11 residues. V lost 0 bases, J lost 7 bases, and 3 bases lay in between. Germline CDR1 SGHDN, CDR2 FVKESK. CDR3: CASSQDHEAFF. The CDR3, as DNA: TGTGCCAGCAGCCAAGACCATGAAGCTTTCTTT. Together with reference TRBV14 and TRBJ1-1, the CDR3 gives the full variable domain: EAGVTQFPSHSVIEKGQTVTLRCDPISGHDNLYWYRRVMGKEIKFLLHFVKESKQDESGMPNNRFLAERTGGTYSTLKVQPAELEDSGVYFCASSQDHEAFFGQGTRLTVV.

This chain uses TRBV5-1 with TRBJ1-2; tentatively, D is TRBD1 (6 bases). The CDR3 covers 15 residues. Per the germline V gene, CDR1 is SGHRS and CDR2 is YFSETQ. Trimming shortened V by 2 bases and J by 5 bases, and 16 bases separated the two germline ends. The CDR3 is CASSLLQGFGYGYTF. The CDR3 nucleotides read TGCGCCAGCAGCTTACTACAGGGTTTCGGGTATGGCTACACCTTC.

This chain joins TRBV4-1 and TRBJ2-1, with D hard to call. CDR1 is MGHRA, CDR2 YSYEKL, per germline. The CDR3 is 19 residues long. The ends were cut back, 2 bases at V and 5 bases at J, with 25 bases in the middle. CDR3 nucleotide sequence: TGCGCCAGCAGCCAAAGTACCCCCCACGTAGCCAGTCCCGACAATGAGCAGTTCTTC. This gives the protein CASSQSTPHVASPDNEQFF.

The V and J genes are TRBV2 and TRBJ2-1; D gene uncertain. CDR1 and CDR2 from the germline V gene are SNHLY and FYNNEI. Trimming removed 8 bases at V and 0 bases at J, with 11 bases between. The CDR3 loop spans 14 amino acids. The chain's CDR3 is CASFAKSSYNEQFF. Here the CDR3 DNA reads TGTGCCAGCTTTGCAAAGAGCTCCTACAATGAGCAGTTCTTC.

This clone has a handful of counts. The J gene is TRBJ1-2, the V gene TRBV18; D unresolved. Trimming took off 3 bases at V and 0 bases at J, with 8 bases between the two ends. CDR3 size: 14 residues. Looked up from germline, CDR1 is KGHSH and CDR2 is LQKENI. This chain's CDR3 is CASSPFETNYGYTF. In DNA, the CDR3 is TGTGCCAGCTCACCGTTCGAGACTAACTATGGCTACACCTTC.

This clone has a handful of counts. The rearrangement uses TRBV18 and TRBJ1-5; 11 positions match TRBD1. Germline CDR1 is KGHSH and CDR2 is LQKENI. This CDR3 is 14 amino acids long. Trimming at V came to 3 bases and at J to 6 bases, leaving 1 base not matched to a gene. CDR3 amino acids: CASSPDRGPQPQHF. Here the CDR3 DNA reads TGTGCCAGCTCACCGGACAGGGGGCCTCAGCCCCAGCATTTT. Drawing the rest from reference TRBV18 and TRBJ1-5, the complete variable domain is NAGVMQNPRHLVRRRGQEARLRCSPMKGHSHVYWYRQLPEEGLKFMVYLQKENIIDESGMPKERFSAEFPKEGPSILRIQQVVRGDSAAYFCASSPDRGPQPQHFGDGTRLSIL.

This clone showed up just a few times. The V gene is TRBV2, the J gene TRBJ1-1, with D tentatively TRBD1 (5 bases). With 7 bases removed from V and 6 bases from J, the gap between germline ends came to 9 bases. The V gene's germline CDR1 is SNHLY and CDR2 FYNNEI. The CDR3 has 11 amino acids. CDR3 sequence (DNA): TGTGCCAGCACTCAGGGCGCTGAAGCTTTCTTT. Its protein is CASTQGAEAFF.

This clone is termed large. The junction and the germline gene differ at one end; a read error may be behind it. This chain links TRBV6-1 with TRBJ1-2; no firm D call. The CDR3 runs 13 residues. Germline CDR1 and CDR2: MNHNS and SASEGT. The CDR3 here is CASSKAFNYGYTF. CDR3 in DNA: TGTGCCAGCAGTAAAGCCTTTAACTATGGCTACACCTTC.

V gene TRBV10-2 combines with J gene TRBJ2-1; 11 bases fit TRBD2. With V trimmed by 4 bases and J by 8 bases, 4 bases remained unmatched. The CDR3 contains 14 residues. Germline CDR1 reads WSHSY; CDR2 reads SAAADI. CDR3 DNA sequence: TGCGCCAGCAGTGCGGGACTAGCGGTGCATGAGCAGTTCTTC. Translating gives CASSAGLAVHEQFF.

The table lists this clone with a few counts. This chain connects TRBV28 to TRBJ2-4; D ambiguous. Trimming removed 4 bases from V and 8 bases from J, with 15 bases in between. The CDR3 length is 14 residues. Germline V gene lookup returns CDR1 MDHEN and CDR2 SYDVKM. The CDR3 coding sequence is TGTGCCAGCAGTTCCCCAGGCACCTGGGACATTCAGTACTTC. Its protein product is CASSSPGTWDIQYF.

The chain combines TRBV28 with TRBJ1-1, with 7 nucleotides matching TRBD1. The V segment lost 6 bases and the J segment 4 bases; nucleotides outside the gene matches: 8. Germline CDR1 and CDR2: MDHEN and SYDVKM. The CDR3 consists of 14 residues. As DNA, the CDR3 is TGTGCCAGCAGAAACCGCAGGGGGACCACTGAAGCTTTCTTT. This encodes CASRNRRGTTEAFF.

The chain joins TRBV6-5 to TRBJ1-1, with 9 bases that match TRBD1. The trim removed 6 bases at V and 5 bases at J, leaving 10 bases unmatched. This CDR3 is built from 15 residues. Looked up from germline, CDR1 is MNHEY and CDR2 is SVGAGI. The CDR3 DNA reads TGTGCCAGCAGCGCTACAGGGGGCGCCAGGACTGAAGCTTTCTTT. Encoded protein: CASSATGGARTEAFF.

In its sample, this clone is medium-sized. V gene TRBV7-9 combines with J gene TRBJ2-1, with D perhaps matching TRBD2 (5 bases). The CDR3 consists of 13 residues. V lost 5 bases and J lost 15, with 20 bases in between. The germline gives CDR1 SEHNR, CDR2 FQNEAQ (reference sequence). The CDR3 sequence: CASSPHTSPMRFF. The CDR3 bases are TGTGCCAGCAGCCCTCACACTAGTCCGATGCGGTTCTTC.